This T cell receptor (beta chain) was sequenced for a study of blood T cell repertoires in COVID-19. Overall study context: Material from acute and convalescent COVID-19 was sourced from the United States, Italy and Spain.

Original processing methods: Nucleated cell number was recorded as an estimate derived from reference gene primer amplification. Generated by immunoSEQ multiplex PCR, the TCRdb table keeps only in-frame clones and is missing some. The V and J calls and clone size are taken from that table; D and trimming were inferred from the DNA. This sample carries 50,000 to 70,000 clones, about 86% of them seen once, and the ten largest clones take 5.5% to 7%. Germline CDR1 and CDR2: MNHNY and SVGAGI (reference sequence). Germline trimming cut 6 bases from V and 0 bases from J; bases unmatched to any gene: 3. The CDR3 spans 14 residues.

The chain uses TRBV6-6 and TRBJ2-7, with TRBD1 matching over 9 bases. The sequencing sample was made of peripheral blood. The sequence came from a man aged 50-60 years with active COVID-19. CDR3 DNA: TGTGCCAGCAGAAGGGACAGGGACTCCTACGAGCAGTACTTC. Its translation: CASRRDRDSYEQYF.